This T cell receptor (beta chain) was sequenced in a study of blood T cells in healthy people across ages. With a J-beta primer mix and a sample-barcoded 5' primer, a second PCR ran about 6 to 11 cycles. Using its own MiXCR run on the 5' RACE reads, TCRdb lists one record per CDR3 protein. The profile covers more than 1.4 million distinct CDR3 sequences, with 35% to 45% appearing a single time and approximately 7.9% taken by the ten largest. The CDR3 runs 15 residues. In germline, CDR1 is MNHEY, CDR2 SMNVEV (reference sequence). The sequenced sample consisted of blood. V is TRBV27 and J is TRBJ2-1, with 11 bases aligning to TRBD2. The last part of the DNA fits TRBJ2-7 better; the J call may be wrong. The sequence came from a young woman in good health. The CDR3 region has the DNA TGTGCCAGCGCCCGTATGACTAGCGGGATGAAAGAGCAGTACTTC. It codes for CASARMTSGMKEQYF.